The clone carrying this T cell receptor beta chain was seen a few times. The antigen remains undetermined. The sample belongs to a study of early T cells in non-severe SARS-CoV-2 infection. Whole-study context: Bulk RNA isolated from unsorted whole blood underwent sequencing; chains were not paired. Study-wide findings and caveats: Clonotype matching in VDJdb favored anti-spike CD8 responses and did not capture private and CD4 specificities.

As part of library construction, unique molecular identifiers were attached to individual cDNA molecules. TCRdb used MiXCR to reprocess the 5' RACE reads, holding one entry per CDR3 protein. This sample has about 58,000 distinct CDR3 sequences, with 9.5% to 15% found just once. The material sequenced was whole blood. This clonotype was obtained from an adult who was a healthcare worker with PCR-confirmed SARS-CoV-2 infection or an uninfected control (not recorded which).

CDR3: CASTNSWNEQFF. CDR3 DNA sequence: TGTGCCAGCACCAATTCGTGGAATGAGCAGTTCTTC. This sequence joins TRBV11-2 and TRBJ2-1; D remains ambiguous. Germline CDR1 and CDR2: SGHAT and FQNNGV. The CDR3 contains 12 residues. With 7 bases removed from V and 7 bases from J, the gap between germline ends came to 11 bases.